The 20 T cell receptor beta chains below all came from one sample that was sequenced in a study of T-cell memory formation after mild COVID-19. TCRdb reprocessed the 5' RACE reads with MiXCR, giving one entry per CDR3 protein. Of about 13,000 distinct CDR3 sequences listed, 9.5% to 15% are singletons. The sequencing sample was made of PBMCs or a T cell subset sorted from them (not recorded which). Every receptor here comes from an adult woman who had mild COVID-19 (a few samples of this study predate the infection). Cell type and time point are not known.

In its sample, this clonotype was seen many times. The chain recombines TRBV20-1 with TRBJ2-7; 13 bases line up with TRBD2. CDR3 length: 15 residues. After removal of 6 bases from V and 2 bases from J, the junction contained 7 bases not matched to a gene. The V gene's germline CDR1 is DFQATT and CDR2 SNEGSKA (reference sequence). The CDR3 region is CSAPGTSGETYEQYF. CDR3 nucleotide sequence: TGCAGTGCCCCCGGGACTAGCGGGGAGACCTACGAGCAGTACTTC.

This clonotype occurred many times. This sequence joins TRBV3-1 and TRBJ1-4; perhaps TRBD1 as D (5 bases). The CDR3 extends over 15 amino acids. V gave up 3 bases and J gave up 8 bases, with 16 bases separating them. Germline assignment: CDR1 LGHDT and CDR2 YNNKEL (reference sequence). CDR3 protein: CASSHTWGRGEKLFF. In DNA, the CDR3 is TGTGCCAGCAGCCATACCTGGGGCAGAGGCGAAAAACTGTTTTTT.

This clonotype was detected ten times or more. The CDR3 sequence: CASTSMGQGVTEAFF. The CDR3 DNA is TGTGCCAGCACCTCCATGGGACAGGGAGTCACTGAAGCTTTCTTT. The chain recombines TRBV12-3 or TRBV12-4 with TRBJ1-1; 9 bases are a match to TRBD1. The CDR3 spans 15 residues. The V segment lost 7 bases and the J segment 4 bases; nucleotides outside the gene matches: 10.

This clonotype is medium-sized. The V call is TRBV7-6, the J call TRBJ2-7; possibly TRBD1 for D (6 bases). Trimming pared 5 bases from V and 4 bases from J, leaving 12 bases between. CDR3 length: 13 amino acids. The germline V gene encodes CDR1 SGHVS and CDR2 FNYEAQ. The CDR3 here is CASSPTGQYEQYF. The CDR3 nucleotides read TGTGCCAGCAGCCCTACAGGGCAGTACGAGCAGTACTTC. Filled out from reference TRBV7-6 and TRBJ2-7, the complete variable domain reads GAGVSQSPRYKVTKRGQDVALRCDPISGHVSLYWYRQALGQGPEFLTYFNYEAQQDKSGLPNDRFSAERPEGSISTLTIQRTEQRDSAMYRCASSPTGQYEQYFGPGTRLTVT.

This clonotype was detected ten times or more. As DNA, the CDR3 is TGCAGCGTTATTTCCGGGACAGGGGTTGGTGAGCAGTTCTTC. Translation gives CSVISGTGVGEQFF. V and J are TRBV29-1 and TRBJ2-1; 10 bases fit TRBD1. The germline CDR1 and CDR2 sequences are SQVTM and ANQGSEA. The CDR3 contains 14 residues. V was clipped by 5 bases and J by 9 bases; unmatched bases: 10.

This clonotype occurred many times. The chain has TRBV6-6 and TRBJ2-7; weak D call: TRBD1 (6 bases). The CDR3 is 18 amino acids. V lost 3 bases and J 3 bases, leaving 24 bases between the germline ends. Germline CDR1 and CDR2: MNHNY and SVGAGI (reference sequence). This CDR3 is CASSYLRYRETAIYEQYF. Here the CDR3 DNA reads TGTGCCAGCAGTTATTTGCGTTACAGGGAAACGGCGATCTACGAGCAGTACTTC.

This clonotype was observed at least ten times. Sequence at one end of the junction differs from germline and may be a read error. The chain has TRBV29-1 and TRBJ2-1; the D is unclear. CDR1 is SQVTM, CDR2 ANQGSEA, per germline. The CDR3 runs 9 residues. The CDR3 protein is CSVEESLIF. As DNA, the CDR3 is TGCAGCGTTGAAGAGAGCCTGATCTTC.

This clonotype was recorded at least ten times. The chain combines TRBV7-9 with TRBJ1-5, with a possible D match to TRBD1 (6 bases). Trimming pared 3 bases from V and 4 bases from J, leaving 13 bases between. This CDR3 region has 15 residues. The germline V gene encodes CDR1 SEHNR and CDR2 FQNEAQ (reference sequence). The CDR3 DNA reads as TGTGCCAGCAGCTTGGGACAACGTTGGAATCAGCCCCAGCATTTT. As protein: CASSLGQRWNQPQHF.

This clonotype was seen many times. This sequence joins TRBV12-3 or TRBV12-4 and TRBJ2-1; TRBD2 aligns across 9 bases. V was pared by 3 bases and J by 0 bases, with 3 bases of the junction left unmatched. CDR3 size: 16 residues. CDR3 in amino acids: CASSFGLAPSYNEQFF. DNA for the CDR3: TGTGCCAGCAGTTTTGGACTAGCGCCCTCCTACAATGAGCAGTTCTTC.

The rearrangement uses TRBV12-3 or TRBV12-4 and TRBJ2-5, with TRBD2 identical over 11 bases. The CDR3 has 13 residues. J gave up 9 bases and V 6 bases, and 6 bases lay outside the gene matches. CDR3 amino acids: CASSLGLAAPQYF. The CDR3 DNA sequence: TGTGCCAGCAGCCTGGGACTAGCGGCGCCCCAGTACTTC.

This clonotype was counted many times. The V gene is TRBV5-1, the J gene TRBJ1-1, with TRBD1 matching 7 bases. The CDR3 length is 14 residues. The V gene's germline CDR1 is SGHRS and CDR2 YFSETQ. V was clipped by 2 bases and J by 0 bases; unmatched bases: 1. The CDR3 is CASSFRGMNTEAFF. As DNA, the CDR3 is TGCGCCAGCAGCTTCAGGGGGATGAACACTGAAGCTTTCTTT.

This clonotype was found many times. The chain has TRBV7-8 and TRBJ2-7; no clear D. Between the trimmed V and J ends, which lost 5 bases and 6 bases, there was a span of 11 bases. Germline values: CDR1 SGHVS, CDR2 FQNEAQ. The CDR3 loop spans 12 amino acids. As DNA, the CDR3 is TGTGCCAGCAGCCTGCTCGAACCCGAGCAGTACTTC. Translation: CASSLLEPEQYF.

This clonotype was counted many times. This chain uses TRBV5-1 with TRBJ2-3, with D possibly called TRBD1 or TRBD2 (5 bases each). The CDR3 is 18 residues long. Germline loops: CDR1 SGHRS, CDR2 YFSETQ. Trimming stripped 3 bases from V and 4 bases from J, with 24 bases between. In DNA form, the CDR3 reads TGCGCCAGCAGCTCCACGGGGCTGGCAGCCCACAGCCCAGATACGCAGTATTTT. It codes for CASSSTGLAAHSPDTQYF.

This clonotype came up many times. This chain links TRBV15 with TRBJ2-2, with D unresolved. From germline, CDR1 is LNHNV and CDR2 YYDKDF (reference sequence). V shed 0 bases and J shed 8 bases, with 10 bases lying between them. The CDR3 length is 14 residues. CDR3 protein: CATSRDPGLGELFF. CDR3 nucleotides: TGTGCCACCAGCAGAGATCCTGGGCTGGGGGAGCTGTTTTTT.

This clonotype was seen ten or more times. The chain employs TRBV6-2 or TRBV6-3 and TRBJ2-7; D is tentatively TRBD1 or TRBD2 (5 bases each). The CDR3 consists of 13 residues. V was trimmed by 0 bases and J by 6 bases, leaving 9 bases between them. The germline V gene has CDR1 MNHEY and CDR2 SVGEGT. CDR3 region: CASSYSRGVEQYF. CDR3 DNA sequence: TGTGCCAGCAGTTACTCGAGAGGGGTCGAGCAGTACTTC.

In its sample, this clonotype was seen many times. The chain combines TRBV24-1 with TRBJ2-5; TRBD2 aligns across 8 bases. Trimming removed 4 bases from V and 5 bases from J; junction bases left unmatched: 11. The CDR3 is made up of 16 amino acids. Looked up from germline, CDR1 is KGHDR and CDR2 is SFDVKD. The CDR3 coding sequence is TGTGCCACCAGTGAAAAAGCGGGAGATCCGAGGGAGACCCAGTACTTC. Translating gives CATSEKAGDPRETQYF.

This clonotype was counted ten times or more. V is TRBV20-1 and J is TRBJ2-3; D is possibly TRBD1 (6 bases). The length of the CDR3 is 14 residues. The germline gives CDR1 DFQATT, CDR2 SNEGSKA (reference sequence). V was pared by 0 bases and J by 4 bases, with 11 bases between. The CDR3 bases are TGCAGTGCTAGAGATGATGGGGGCGCAGATACGCAGTATTTT. The encoded protein is CSARDDGGADTQYF.

This clonotype has ten or more counts. The chain combines TRBV6-9 with TRBJ2-1; D uncertain. V lost 3 bases and J lost 6, with 27 bases in between. CDR1 and CDR2 from the germline V gene are MNHGY and SVAAGI. This CDR3 contains 19 residues. This chain's CDR3 is CASSYRTIPSHNTFNEQFF. The CDR3 nucleotides read TGTGCCAGCAGTTACCGGACCATCCCAAGCCACAATACATTCAATGAGCAGTTCTTC.

This clonotype was observed a handful of times. The rearrangement uses TRBV11-2 and TRBJ2-3, with TRBD2 identical over 8 bases. This CDR3 has 15 residues. Germline values: CDR1 SGHAT, CDR2 FQNNGV. The V gene end was trimmed by 5 bases and the J gene end by 3 bases; junction bases not matched to a gene: 7. The CDR3 loop is CASSLRTSSTDTQYF. The CDR3 nucleotides read TGTGCCAGCAGCCTACGGACTAGCTCGACAGATACGCAGTATTTT. The whole variable domain, filled in from reference TRBV11-2 and TRBJ2-3, reads EAGVAQSPRYKIIEKRQSVAFWCNPISGHATLYWYQQILGQGPKLLIQFQNNGVVDDSQLPKDRFSAERLKGVDSTLKIQPAKLEDSAVYLCASSLRTSSTDTQYFGPGTRLTVL.

This clonotype occurred many times. The chain links TRBV7-3 to TRBJ1-1, with D maybe TRBD1 (5 bases). Trimming removed 4 bases at V and 4 bases at J, with 16 bases between. Germline V gene lookup returns CDR1 SGHTA and CDR2 FQGTGA. The CDR3 contains 15 residues. The CDR3 is CASSSDRWTRTEAFF. The CDR3 DNA is TGTGCCAGCAGCTCCGACAGATGGACCCGCACTGAAGCTTTCTTT.